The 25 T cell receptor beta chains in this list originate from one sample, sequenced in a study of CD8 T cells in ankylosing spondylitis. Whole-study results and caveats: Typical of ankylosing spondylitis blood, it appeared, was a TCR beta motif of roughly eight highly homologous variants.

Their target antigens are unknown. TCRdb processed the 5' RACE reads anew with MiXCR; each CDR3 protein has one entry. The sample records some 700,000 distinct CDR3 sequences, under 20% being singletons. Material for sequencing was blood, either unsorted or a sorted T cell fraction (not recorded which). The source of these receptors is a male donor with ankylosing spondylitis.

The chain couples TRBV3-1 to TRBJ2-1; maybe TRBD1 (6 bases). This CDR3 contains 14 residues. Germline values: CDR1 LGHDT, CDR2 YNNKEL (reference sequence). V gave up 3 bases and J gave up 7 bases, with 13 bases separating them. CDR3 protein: CASSQVPGVNEQFF. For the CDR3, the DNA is TGTGCCAGCAGCCAGGTTCCAGGGGTAAATGAGCAGTTCTTC.

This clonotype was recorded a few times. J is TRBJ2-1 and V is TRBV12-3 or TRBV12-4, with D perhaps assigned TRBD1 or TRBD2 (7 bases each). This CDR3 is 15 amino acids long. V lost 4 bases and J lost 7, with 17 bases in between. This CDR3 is CASSWPGGARNEQFF. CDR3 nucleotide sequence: TGTGCCAGCAGTTGGCCAGGGGGGGCGAGGAATGAGCAGTTCTTC.

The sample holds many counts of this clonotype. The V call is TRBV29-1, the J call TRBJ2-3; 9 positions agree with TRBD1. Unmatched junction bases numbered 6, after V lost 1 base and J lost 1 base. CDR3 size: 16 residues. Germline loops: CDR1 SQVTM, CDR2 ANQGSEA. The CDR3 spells CSVEGGTGFGTDTQYF. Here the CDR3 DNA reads TGCAGCGTTGAAGGGGGGACAGGGTTTGGCACAGATACGCAGTATTTT.

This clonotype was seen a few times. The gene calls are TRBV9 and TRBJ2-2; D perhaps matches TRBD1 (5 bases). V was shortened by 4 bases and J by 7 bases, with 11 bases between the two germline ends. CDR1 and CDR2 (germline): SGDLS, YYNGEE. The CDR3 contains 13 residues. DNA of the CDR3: TGTGCCAGCAGCCTCCAGGGCTACGGGGAGCTGTTTTTT. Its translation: CASSLQGYGELFF.

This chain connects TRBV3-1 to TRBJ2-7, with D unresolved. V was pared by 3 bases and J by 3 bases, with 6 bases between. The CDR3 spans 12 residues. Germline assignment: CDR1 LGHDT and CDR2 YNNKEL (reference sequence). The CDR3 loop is CASSQDIYEQYF. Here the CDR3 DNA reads TGTGCCAGCAGCCAGGATATCTACGAGCAGTACTTC.

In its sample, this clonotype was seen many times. As DNA, the CDR3 is TGCGCCAGCAGCTTGGCGTTATTGGAGACCCAGTACTTC. Translated: CASSLALLETQYF. V usage is TRBV5-1 and J usage is TRBJ2-5; unclear D gene. Germline assignment: CDR1 SGHRS and CDR2 YFSETQ. The V gene lost 0 bases and the J gene lost 5 bases, with 8 bases spanning the gap. The CDR3 is made up of 13 amino acids.

CDR3 in DNA: TGTGCCACCAGCAGAGCAGCCGCAGGGGACAATCAGCCCCAGCATTTT. It translates to CATSRAAAGDNQPQHF. This chain connects TRBV15 to TRBJ1-5, with a possible D match to TRBD1 (6 bases). The CDR3 is made up of 16 amino acids. Germline CDR1 is LNHNV and CDR2 is YYDKDF (reference sequence). Trimming stripped 1 base from V and 3 bases from J, with 13 bases between.

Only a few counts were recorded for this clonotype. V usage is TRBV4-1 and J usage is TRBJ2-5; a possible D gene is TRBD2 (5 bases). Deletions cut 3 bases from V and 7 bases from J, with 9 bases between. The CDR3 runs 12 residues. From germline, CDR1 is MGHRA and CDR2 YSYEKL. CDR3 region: CASSQGDGTQYF. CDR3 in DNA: TGCGCCAGCAGCCAGGGAGACGGGACCCAGTACTTC.

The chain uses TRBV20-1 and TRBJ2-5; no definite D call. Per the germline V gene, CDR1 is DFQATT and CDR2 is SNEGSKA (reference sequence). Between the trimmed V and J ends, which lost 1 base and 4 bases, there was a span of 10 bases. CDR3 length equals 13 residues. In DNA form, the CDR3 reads TGCAGTGCTAGAGGGGCCGGGTTAGAGACCCAGTACTTC. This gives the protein CSARGAGLETQYF.

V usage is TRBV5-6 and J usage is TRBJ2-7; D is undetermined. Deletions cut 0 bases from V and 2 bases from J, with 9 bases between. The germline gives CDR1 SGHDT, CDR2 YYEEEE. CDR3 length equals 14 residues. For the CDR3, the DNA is TGTGCCAGCAGCTTGGAACTAACGACCTACGAGCAGTACTTC. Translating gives CASSLELTTYEQYF.

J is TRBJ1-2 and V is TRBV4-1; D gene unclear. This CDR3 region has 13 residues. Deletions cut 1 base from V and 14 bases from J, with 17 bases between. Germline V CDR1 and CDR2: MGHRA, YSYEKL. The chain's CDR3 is CASSQVTEGIWTF. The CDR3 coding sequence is TGCGCCAGCAGCCAAGTAACGGAAGGAATATGGACCTTC.

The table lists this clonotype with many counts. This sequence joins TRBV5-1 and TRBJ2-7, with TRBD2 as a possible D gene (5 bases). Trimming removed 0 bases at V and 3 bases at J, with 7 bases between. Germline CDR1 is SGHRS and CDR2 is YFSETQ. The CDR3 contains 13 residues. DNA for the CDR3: TGCGCCAGCAGCTTGGGTGAGGGCTACGAGCAGTACTTC. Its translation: CASSLGEGYEQYF.

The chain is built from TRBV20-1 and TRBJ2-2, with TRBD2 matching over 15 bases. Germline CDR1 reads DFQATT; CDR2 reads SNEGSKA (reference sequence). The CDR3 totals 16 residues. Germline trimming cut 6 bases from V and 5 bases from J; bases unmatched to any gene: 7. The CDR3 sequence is CSAKGLAGGKTGELFF. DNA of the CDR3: TGCAGTGCGAAGGGACTAGCGGGGGGAAAGACCGGGGAGCTGTTTTTT.

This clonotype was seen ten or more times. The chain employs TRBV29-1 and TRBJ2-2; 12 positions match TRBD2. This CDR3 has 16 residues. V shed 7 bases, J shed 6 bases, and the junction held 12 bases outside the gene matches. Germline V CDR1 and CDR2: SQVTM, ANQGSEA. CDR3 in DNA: TGCAGCGCCCTGACTAGCGGGGGAGGTTTATCCGGGGAGCTGTTTTTT. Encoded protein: CSALTSGGGLSGELFF.

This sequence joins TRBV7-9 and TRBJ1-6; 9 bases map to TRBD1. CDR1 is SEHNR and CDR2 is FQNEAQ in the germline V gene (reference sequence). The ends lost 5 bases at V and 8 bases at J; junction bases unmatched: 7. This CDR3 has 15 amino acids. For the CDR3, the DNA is TGTGCCAGCAGCCGCGCACAGGGGGCGGATTCACCCCTCCACTTT. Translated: CASSRAQGADSPLHF.

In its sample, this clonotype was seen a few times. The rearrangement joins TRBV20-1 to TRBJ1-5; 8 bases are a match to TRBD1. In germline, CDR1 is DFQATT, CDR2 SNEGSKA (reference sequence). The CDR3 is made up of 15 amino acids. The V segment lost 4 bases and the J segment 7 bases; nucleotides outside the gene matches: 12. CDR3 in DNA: TGCAGTGCTAATCCGATCGGACAGGGTGACCAGCCCCAGCATTTT. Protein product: CSANPIGQGDQPQHF.

The CDR3 loop reads CASRLAGGKETQYF. DNA of the CDR3: TGTGCCAGCAGACTAGCGGGGGGTAAAGAGACCCAGTACTTC. The rearrangement joins TRBV27 to TRBJ2-5; 12 positions match TRBD2. V trimming: 6 bases; J trimming: 3 bases; junction bases outside the gene matches: 2. The CDR3 runs 14 residues. Germline V gene sequence: CDR1 MNHEY, CDR2 SMNVEV (reference sequence).

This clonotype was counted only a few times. CDR3 residues: CASSYESLNYGYTF. The CDR3 region has the DNA TGTGCCAGCAGTTACGAGTCTCTTAACTATGGCTACACCTTC. This chain joins TRBV6-5 and TRBJ1-2; D uncertain. The CDR3 extends over 14 amino acids. The germline V gene has CDR1 MNHEY and CDR2 SVGAGI. Between the trimmed V and J ends, which lost 2 bases and 1 base, there was a span of 8 bases.

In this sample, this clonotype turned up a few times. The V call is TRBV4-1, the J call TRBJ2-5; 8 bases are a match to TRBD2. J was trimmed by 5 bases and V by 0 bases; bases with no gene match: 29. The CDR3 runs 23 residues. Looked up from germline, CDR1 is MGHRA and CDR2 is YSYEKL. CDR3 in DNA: TGCGCCAGCAGCCAAGAGACGGGTGAAGATAGCGGGGAGGGCCACTGTCTCGGGGAGACCCAGTACTTC. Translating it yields CASSQETGEDSGEGHCLGETQYF.

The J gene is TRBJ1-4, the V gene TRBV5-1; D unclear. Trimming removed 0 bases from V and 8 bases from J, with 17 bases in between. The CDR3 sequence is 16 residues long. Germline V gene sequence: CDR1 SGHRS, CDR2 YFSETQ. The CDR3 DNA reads TGCGCCAGCAGCTTGGCCTATTGGGAGTTAGGCGAAAAACTGTTTTTT. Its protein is CASSLAYWELGEKLFF. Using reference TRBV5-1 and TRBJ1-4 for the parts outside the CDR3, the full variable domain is KAGVTQTPRYLIKTRGQQVTLSCSPISGHRSVSWYQQTPGQGLQFLFEYFSETQRNKGNFPGRFSGRQFSNSRSEMNVSTLELGDSALYLCASSLAYWELGEKLFFGSGTQLSVL.

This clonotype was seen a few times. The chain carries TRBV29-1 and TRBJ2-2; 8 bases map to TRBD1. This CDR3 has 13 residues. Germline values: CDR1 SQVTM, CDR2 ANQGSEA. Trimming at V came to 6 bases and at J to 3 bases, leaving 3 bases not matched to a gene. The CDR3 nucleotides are TGCAGCGTCCTGACAGGGGACACCGGGGAGCTGTTTTTT. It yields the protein CSVLTGDTGELFF.

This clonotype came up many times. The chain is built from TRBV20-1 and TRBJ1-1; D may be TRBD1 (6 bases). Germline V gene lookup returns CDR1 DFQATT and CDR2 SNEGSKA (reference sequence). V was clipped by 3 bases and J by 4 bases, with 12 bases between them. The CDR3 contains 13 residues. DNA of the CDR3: TGCAGTGCTAGGGATACAGGGTCCACTGAAGCTTTCTTT. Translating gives CSARDTGSTEAFF.

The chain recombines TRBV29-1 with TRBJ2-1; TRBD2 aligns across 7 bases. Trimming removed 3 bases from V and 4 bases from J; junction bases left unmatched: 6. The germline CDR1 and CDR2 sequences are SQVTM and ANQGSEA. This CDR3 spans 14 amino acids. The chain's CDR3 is CSVDSGLTYNEQFF. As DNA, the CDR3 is TGCAGCGTTGATTCGGGACTAACTTACAATGAGCAGTTCTTC.

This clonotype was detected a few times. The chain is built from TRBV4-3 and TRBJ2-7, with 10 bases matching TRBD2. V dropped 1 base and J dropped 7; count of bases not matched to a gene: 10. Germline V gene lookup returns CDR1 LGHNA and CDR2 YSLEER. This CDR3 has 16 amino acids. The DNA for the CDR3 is TGCGCCAGCAGCCAAGCCACTAGCGGGGCCCTTGGGGAGCAGTACTTC. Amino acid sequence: CASSQATSGALGEQYF.

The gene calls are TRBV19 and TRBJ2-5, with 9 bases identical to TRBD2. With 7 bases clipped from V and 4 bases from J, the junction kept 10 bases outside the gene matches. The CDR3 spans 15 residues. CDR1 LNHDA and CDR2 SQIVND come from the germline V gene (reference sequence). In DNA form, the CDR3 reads TGTGCCAGTACCTTTAGCGGGAGCCTGGGAGAGACCCAGTACTTC. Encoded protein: CASTFSGSLGETQYF.